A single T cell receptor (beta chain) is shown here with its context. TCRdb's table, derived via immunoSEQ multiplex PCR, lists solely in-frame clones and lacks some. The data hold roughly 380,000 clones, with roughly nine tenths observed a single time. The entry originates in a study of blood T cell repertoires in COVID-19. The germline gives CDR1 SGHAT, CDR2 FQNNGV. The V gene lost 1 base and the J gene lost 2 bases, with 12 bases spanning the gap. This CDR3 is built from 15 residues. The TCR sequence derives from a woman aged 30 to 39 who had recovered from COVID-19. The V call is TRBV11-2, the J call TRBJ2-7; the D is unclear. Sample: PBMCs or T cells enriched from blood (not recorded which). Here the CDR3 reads CASSLGIMQAYEQYF. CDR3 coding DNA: TGTGCCAGCAGCTTAGGAATTATGCAGGCCTACGAGCAGTACTTC.